A single sample gave rise to the 2 T cell receptor beta chains below, sequenced in a study of blood T cell repertoires in COVID-19. TCRdb's table, derived via immunoSEQ multiplex PCR, lists solely in-frame clones and lacks some. This table holds approximately 90,000 clones, 70% to 85% found once. The sample was peripheral blood. The source of these receptors is a man aged 70 or older with acute or convalescent COVID-19.

The chain is built from TRBV2 and TRBJ1-1; D gene unclear. Germline V gives CDR1 SNHLY, CDR2 FYNNEI. The CDR3 is made up of 13 amino acids. V lost 0 bases and J lost 2, with 4 bases in between. The CDR3 DNA reads as TGTGCCAGCAGTGAAGCGCGAAACACTGAAGCTTTCTTT. It codes for CASSEARNTEAFF.

Ten or more counts support this clone. The chain couples TRBV2 to TRBJ1-4; D ambiguous. V dropped 8 bases and J dropped 1 base, with 17 bases sitting between them. The germline gives CDR1 SNHLY, CDR2 FYNNEI. The CDR3 has 16 residues. The CDR3 loop reads CASSPEVAGTNEKLFF. The CDR3 DNA reads TGTGCCAGCTCCCCCGAGGTCGCTGGAACTAATGAAAAACTGTTTTTT.